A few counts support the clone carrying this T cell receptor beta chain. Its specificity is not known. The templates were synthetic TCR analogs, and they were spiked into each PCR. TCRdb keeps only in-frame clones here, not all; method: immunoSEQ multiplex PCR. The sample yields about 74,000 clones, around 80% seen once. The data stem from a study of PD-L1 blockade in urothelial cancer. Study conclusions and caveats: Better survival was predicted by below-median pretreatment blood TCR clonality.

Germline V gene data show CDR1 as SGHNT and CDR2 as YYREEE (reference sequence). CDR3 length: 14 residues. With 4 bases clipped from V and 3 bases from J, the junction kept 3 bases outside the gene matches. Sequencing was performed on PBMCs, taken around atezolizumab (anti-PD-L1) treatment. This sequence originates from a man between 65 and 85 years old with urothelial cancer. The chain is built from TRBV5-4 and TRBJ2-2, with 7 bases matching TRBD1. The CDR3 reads CASSPDRDTGELFF. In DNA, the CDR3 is TGTGCCAGCAGCCCCGACAGGGACACCGGGGAGCTGTTTTTT.